These 3 T cell receptor beta chains share one sample of origin, sequenced in a study of synovial regulatory T cells in juvenile arthritis. Study findings and constraints: TCR diversity was lower in inflammation-associated blood Treg cells than in other blood Treg cells.

These receptors lack a known antigen. Produced via immunoSEQ multiplex PCR; TCRdb's table is partial and in-frame only. The sample table includes about 1,100 clones. Source material: Treg cells from blood. Subset defined: HLA-DR+ inflammation-associated blood Treg cells. Receptor source: a donor between 2 and 29 years old with juvenile idiopathic arthritis.

Frequency places this clone as large. J is TRBJ2-7 and V is TRBV7-2; absent DNA, TCRdb's TRBD2 call cannot be checked. Per the germline V gene, CDR1 is SGHTA and CDR2 is FQGNSA. This CDR3 has 15 amino acids. The DNA is unrecorded. The CDR3: CASSLRLAGGREQYF. The variable domain in full, completed from reference TRBV7-2 and TRBJ2-7, reads GAGVSQSPSNKVTEKGKDVELRCDPISGHTALYWYRQSLGQGLEFLIYFQGNSAPDKSGLPSDRFSAERTGGSVSTLTIQRTQQEDSAVYLCASSLRLAGGREQYFGPGTRLTVT.

This clone shows up as medium-sized by frequency. This sequence joins TRBV9 and TRBJ2-7; the TRBD1 assignment by TCRdb is unverifiable without DNA. There are 12 residues in the CDR3. The coding DNA is unavailable. Germline V gene sequence: CDR1 SGDLS, CDR2 YYNGEE. The CDR3 loop reads CASSAGSYEQYF.

By frequency, this clone is medium-sized. The chain links TRBV6-1 to TRBJ2-2; TCRdb proposes TRBD2, but this gene call is untestable without DNA. The CDR3 spans 19 residues. DNA for this receptor is not on file. From germline, CDR1 is MNHNS and CDR2 SASEGT. CDR3: CASSASKGLAGGRAGELFF.